A single T cell receptor beta chain is shown here with its context. The source of the sample is a study of shared clonotypes between healthy human individuals. The method was immunoSEQ multiplex PCR; TCRdb's version includes in-frame clones alone and lacks a portion of them. The table lists around 700,000 clones, roughly 70% of them singletons. This CDR3 contains 16 residues. From germline, CDR1 is MNHNY and CDR2 SVGAGI (reference sequence). The ends lost 5 bases at V and 4 bases at J; junction bases unmatched: 10. This rearrangement joins TRBV6-6 to TRBJ2-2; TRBD1 matches 7 bases. Sample: memory CD4+ T cells sorted from blood. As to subset: CD45RA-negative fraction. The receptor's source is a woman aged 25 to 39 in good health. CDR3 in amino acids: CASSTRQGLGTGELFF. The CDR3 DNA reads TGTGCCAGCAGTACCCGACAGGGCCTGGGCACCGGGGAGCTGTTTTTT.